Detailed here is one TCR beta chain. No antigen is known for it. With a J-beta primer mix and a sample-barcoded 5' primer, a second PCR ran about 6 to 11 cycles. TCRdb reprocessed the 5' RACE reads via MiXCR and lists one record per CDR3 protein. The data show about 680,000 distinct CDR3 sequences, around half seen once. The sample originates from a study of blood T cells in healthy people across ages. Study-level results: No conclusive comparison of naive versus antigen-experienced cells was possible with unsorted PBMCs.

This CDR3 is 19 amino acids long. Germline assignment: CDR1 LGHDT and CDR2 YNNKEL (reference sequence). Trimming removed 0 bases from V and 2 bases from J; junction bases left unmatched: 11. This receptor was obtained from a woman aged 55-70 years in good health. The sequencing input was blood. The J gene is TRBJ2-7, the V gene TRBV3-1; 12 nucleotides match TRBD2. CDR3 region: CASSQDRLAGGPGPYEQYF. The CDR3 bases are TGTGCCAGCAGCCAAGATAGGCTAGCGGGAGGGCCCGGACCCTACGAGCAGTACTTC.